This T cell receptor (beta chain) is drawn from a study of early T cells in non-severe SARS-CoV-2 infection. For the study at large: Whole-blood bulk RNA, unsorted, was sequenced, and chains were unpaired.

Looked up from germline, CDR1 is DFQATT and CDR2 is SNEGSKA (reference sequence). Germline trimming cut 6 bases from V and 5 bases from J; bases unmatched to any gene: 6. This CDR3 region has 13 residues. cDNA molecules, individually, were tagged with unique molecular identifiers. A single record per CDR3 protein comes from TCRdb applying MiXCR to the 5' RACE reads. This sample has over 70,000 distinct CDR3 sequences, with more than 12% found just once. The V call is TRBV20-1, the J call TRBJ2-1; 8 bases line up with TRBD1. Here the sequenced sample was whole blood, taken at baseline. The origin of this receptor is an adult who was a healthcare worker with PCR-confirmed SARS-CoV-2 infection or an uninfected control (not recorded which). Here the CDR3 reads CSARTGMDNEQFF. For the CDR3, the DNA is TGCAGTGCCCGGACAGGGATGGACAATGAGCAGTTCTTC.